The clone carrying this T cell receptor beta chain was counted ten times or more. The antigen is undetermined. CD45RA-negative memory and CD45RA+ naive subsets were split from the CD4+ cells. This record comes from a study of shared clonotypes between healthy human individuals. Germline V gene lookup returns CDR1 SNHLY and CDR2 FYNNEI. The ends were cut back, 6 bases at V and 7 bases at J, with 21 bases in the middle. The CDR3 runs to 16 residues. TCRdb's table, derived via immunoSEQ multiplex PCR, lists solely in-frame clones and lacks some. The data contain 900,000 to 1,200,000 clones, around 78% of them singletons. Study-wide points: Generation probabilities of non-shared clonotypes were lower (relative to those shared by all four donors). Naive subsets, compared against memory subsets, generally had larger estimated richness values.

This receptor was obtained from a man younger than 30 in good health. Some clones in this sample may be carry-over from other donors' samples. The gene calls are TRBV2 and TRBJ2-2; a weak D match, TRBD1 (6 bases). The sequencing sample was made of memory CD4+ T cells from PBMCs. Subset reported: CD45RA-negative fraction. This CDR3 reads CASSGKQGRAGGELFF. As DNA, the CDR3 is TGTGCCAGCAGCGGGAAACAGGGTCGGGCAGGCGGGGAGCTGTTTTTT.